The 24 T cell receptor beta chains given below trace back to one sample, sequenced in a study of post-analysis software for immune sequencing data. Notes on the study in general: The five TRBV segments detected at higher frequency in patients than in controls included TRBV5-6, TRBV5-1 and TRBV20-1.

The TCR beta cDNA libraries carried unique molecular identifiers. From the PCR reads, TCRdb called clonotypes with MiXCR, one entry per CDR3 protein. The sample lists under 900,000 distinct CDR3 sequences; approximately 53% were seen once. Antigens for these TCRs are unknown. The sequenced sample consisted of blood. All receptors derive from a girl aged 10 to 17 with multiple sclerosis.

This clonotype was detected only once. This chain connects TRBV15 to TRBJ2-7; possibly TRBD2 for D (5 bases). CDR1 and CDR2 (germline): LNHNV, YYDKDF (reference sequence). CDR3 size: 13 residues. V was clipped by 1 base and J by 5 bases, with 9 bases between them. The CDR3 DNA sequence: TGTGCCACCAGCAGAGGGGGAGTCCACGAGCAGTACTTC. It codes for CATSRGGVHEQYF.

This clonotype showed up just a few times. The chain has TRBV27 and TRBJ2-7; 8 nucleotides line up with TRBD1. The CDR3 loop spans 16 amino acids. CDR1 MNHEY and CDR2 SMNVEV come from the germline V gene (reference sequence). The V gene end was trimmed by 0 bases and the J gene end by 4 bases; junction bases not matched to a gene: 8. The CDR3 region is CASSLSRAGGFYEQYF. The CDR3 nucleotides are TGTGCCAGCAGTTTATCGAGGGCAGGGGGCTTTTACGAGCAGTACTTC.

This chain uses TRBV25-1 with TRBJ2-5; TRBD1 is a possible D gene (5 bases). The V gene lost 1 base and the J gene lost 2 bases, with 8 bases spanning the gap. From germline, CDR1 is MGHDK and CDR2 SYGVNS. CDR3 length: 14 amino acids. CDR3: CASSESNRQETQYF. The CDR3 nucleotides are TGTGCCAGCAGTGAATCCAACAGGCAAGAGACCCAGTACTTC.

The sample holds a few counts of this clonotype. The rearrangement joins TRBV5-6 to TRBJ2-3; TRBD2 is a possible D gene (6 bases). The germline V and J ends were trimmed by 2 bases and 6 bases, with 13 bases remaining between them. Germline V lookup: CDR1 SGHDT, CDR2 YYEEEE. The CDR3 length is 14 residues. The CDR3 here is CASSFRGTADTQYF. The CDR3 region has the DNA TGTGCCAGCAGCTTTCGCGGGACGGCGGATACGCAGTATTTT.

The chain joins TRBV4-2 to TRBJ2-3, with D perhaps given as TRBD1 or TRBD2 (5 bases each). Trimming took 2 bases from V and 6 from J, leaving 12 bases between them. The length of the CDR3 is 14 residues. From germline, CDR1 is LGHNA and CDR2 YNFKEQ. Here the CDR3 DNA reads TGTGCCAGCAGCCAACCCGGGACGGGGGATACGCAGTATTTT. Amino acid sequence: CASSQPGTGDTQYF.

The CDR3 sequence is CASTQGDHEQYF. For the CDR3, the DNA is TGTGCCAGCACACAGGGGGACCACGAGCAGTACTTC. This chain joins TRBV6-1 and TRBJ2-7; 8 bases are a match to TRBD1. The CDR3 has 12 residues. In germline, CDR1 is MNHNS, CDR2 SASEGT. V gave up 7 bases and J gave up 5 bases; unmatched junction bases: 4.

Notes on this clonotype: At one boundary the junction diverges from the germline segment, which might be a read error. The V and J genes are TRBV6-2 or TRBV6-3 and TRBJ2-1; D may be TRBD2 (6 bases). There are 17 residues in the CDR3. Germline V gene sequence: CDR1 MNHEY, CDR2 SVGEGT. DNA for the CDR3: TGTACCAGCAGTTACTCTCTTGGGACTCCCTTTTCCCATGAGCAGTTCTTC. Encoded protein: CTSSYSLGTPFSHEQFF.

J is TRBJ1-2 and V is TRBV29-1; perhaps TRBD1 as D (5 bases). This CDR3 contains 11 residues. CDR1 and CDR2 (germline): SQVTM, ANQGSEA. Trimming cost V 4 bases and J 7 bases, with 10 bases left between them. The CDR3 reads CSVGRDSGYTF. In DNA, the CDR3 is TGCAGCGTTGGCAGGGATAGTGGCTACACCTTC.

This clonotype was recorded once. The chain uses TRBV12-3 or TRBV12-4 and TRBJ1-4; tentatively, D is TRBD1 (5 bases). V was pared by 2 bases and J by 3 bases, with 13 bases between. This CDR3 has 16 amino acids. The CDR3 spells CASSLFRGPANEKLFF. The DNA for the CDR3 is TGTGCCAGCAGTTTATTTCGGGGCCCTGCTAATGAAAAACTGTTTTTT.

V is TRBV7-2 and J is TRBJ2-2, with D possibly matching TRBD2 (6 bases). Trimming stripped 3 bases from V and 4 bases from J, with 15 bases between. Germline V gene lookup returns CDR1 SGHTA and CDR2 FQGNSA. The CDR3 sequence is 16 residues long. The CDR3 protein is CASSFGEAGPTGELFF. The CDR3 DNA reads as TGTGCCAGCAGCTTCGGTGAGGCGGGGCCCACCGGGGAGCTGTTTTTT.

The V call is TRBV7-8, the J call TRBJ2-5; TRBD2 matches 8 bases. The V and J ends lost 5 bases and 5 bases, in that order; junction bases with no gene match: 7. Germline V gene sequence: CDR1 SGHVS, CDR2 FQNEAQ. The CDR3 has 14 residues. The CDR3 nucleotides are TGTGCCAGCAGCCCAGCGGGGACTAGGGAGACCCAGTACTTC. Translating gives CASSPAGTRETQYF.

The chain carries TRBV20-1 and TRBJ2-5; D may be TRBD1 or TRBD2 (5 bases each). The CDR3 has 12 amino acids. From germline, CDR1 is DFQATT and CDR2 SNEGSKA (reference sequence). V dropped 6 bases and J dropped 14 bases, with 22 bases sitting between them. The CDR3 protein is CSARETGTLHYF. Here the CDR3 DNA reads TGCAGTGCGCGAGAGACCGGGACCCTACACTACTTC.

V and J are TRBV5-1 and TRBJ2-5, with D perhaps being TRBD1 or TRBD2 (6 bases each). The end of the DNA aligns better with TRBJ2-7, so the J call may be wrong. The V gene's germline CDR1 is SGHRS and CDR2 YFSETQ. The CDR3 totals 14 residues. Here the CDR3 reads CASSPDSGAYEQYF. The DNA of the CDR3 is TGCGCCAGCAGCCCGGACTCGGGGGCGTACGAGCAGTACTTC.

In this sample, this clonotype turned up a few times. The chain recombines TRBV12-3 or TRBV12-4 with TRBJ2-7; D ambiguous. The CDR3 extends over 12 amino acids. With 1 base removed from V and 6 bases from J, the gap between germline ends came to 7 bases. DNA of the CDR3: TGTGCCAGCAGTTTAGACCGAGTCGAGCAGTACTTC. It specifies CASSLDRVEQYF.

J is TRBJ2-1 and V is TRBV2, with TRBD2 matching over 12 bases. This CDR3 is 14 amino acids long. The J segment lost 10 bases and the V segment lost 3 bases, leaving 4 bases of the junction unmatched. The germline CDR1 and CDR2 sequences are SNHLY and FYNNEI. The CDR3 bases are TGTGCCAGCAGTGATATACTAGCGGGAGGAGAGCAGTTCTTC. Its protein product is CASSDILAGGEQFF.

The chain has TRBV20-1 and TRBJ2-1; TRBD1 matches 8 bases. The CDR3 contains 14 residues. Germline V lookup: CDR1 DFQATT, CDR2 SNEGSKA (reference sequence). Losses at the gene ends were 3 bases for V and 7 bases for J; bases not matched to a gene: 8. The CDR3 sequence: CSARALQGANEQFF. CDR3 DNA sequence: TGCAGTGCTAGGGCTCTTCAGGGGGCTAATGAGCAGTTCTTC.

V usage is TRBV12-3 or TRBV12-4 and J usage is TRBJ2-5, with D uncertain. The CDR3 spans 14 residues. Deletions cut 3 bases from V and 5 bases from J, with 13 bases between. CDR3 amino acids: CASSFGSRRETQYF. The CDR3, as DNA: TGTGCCAGCAGTTTTGGAAGTAGGCGGGAGACCCAGTACTTC.

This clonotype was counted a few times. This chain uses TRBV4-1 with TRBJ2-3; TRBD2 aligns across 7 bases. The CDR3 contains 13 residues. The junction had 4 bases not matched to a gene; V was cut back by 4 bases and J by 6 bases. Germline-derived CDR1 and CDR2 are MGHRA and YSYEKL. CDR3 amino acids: CASSRGLSDTQYF. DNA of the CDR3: TGCGCCAGCAGCCGGGGACTATCGGATACGCAGTATTTT.

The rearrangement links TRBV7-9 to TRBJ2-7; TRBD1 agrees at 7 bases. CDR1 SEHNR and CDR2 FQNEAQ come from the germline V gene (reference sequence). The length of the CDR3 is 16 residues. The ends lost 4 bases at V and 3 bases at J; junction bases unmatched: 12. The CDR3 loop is CASSSSNIRQGYEQYF. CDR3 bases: TGTGCCAGCAGCTCGAGTAATATTAGACAGGGCTACGAGCAGTACTTC.

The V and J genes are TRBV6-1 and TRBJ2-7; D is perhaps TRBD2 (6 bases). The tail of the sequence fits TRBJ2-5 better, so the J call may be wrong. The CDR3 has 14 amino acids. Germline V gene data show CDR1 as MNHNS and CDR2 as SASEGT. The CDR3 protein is CASSGSGVGETQYF. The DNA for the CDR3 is TGTGCCAGCAGTGGATCGGGGGTTGGAGAGACCCAGTACTTC.

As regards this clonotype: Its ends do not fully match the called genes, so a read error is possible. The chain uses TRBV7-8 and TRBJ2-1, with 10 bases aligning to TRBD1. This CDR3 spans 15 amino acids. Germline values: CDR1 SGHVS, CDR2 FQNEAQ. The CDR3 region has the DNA TGTGCCAGCAGCCCGAGACAGGGGGCCTACGATGAGCAGTTCTTC. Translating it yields CASSPRQGAYDEQFF.

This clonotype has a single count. The CDR3 loop reads CTSSFYGLAVFYEQYF. CDR3 coding DNA: TGTACCAGCAGCTTTTATGGACTAGCGGTTTTTTACGAGCAGTACTTC. The rearrangement links TRBV7-2 to TRBJ2-5, with TRBD2 matching 10 bases. The J call could be wrong; TRBJ2-7 is a better fit for the DNA end. The CDR3 spans 16 residues. CDR1 and CDR2 (germline): SGHTA, FQGNSA.

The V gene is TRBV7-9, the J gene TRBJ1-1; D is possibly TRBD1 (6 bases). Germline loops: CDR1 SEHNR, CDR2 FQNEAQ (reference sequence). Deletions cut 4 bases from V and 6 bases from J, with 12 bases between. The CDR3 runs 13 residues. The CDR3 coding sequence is TGTGCCAGCAGCTCCAAGGGGGGAGCTGAAGCTTTCTTT. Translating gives CASSSKGGAEAFF. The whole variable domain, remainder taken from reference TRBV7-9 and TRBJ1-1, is DTGVSQNPRHKITKRGQNVTFRCDPISEHNRLYWYRQTLGQGPEFLTYFQNEAQLEKSRLLSDRFSAERPKGSFSTLEIQRTEQGDSAMYLCASSSKGGAEAFFGQGTRLTVV.

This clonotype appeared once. DNA of the CDR3: TGTGCCAGCAGCCCCCCCGCTCTAGCGGTCCAGTACTTC. Translated, it gives CASSPPALAVQYF. This chain links TRBV7-2 with TRBJ2-7, with 7 bases identical to TRBD2. The CDR3 has 13 amino acids. Germline V gene lookup returns CDR1 SGHTA and CDR2 FQGNSA. The V and J ends lost 5 bases and 10 bases, in that order; junction bases with no gene match: 11.